The 9 T cell receptor beta chains reported below all come from one sample, sequenced in a study of CD8 T cells in Susac syndrome. An input of 0.5 to 1 ug of RNA was subjected to reverse transcription using random hexamers. TCRdb reprocessed the immunoSEQ multiplex PCR reads with MiXCR, giving one entry per CDR3 protein. The sample has about 140,000 distinct CDR3 sequences, roughly 95% seen once; the top ten hold 0.11%. The material sequenced was CD4+ T cells from PBMCs. Receptor source: a human donor with multiple sclerosis.

The rearrangement uses TRBV13 and TRBJ2-7; 9 bases agree with TRBD2. The CDR3 covers 15 residues. CDR1 PRHDT and CDR2 FYEKMQ come from the germline V gene (reference sequence). V dropped 5 bases and J dropped 1; count of bases not matched to a gene: 6. In DNA form, the CDR3 reads TGTGCCAGCAGCAATCTAGCGGGGACTTCCTACGAGCAGTACTTC. Translated: CASSNLAGTSYEQYF.

The chain carries TRBV15 and TRBJ2-3; 7 bases line up with TRBD1. Germline trimming cut 0 bases from V and 1 base from J; bases unmatched to any gene: 7. The CDR3 runs to 17 residues. Per germline, CDR1 LNHNV and CDR2 YYDKDF (reference sequence). The CDR3 nucleotides are TGTGCCACCAGCAGAGAGGGACCGACAGGGCGCACAGATACGCAGTATTTT. Its translation is CATSREGPTGRTDTQYF.

This clonotype came up once. The rearrangement links TRBV30 to TRBJ2-7; D could derive from TRBD1 or TRBD2 (5 bases each). The CDR3 has 14 residues. Germline values: CDR1 GTSNPN, CDR2 SVGIG (reference sequence). Trimming shortened V by 1 base and J by 3 bases, and 13 bases separated the two germline ends. The CDR3 bases are TGTGCCTGGAGTGCGAGGGACCCACACTACGAGCAGTACTTC. Encoded protein: CAWSARDPHYEQYF.

The chain carries TRBV5-1 and TRBJ2-5, with D perhaps matching TRBD1 (5 bases). Trimming shortened V by 3 bases and J by 0 bases, and 12 bases separated the two germline ends. CDR3 length: 15 residues. Germline V gene sequence: CDR1 SGHRS, CDR2 YFSETQ. CDR3 residues: CASSSLQDYQETQYF. CDR3 DNA: TGCGCCAGCAGCTCGTTACAGGATTACCAAGAGACCCAGTACTTC.

The rearrangement joins TRBV2 to TRBJ2-1; D may be TRBD1 (6 bases). This CDR3 spans 14 amino acids. V lost 3 bases and J 2 bases, leaving 8 bases between the germline ends. CDR1 SNHLY and CDR2 FYNNEI come from the germline V gene. The CDR3 reads CASSDRGPYNEQFF. For the CDR3, the DNA is TGTGCCAGCAGTGACAGGGGACCCTACAATGAGCAGTTCTTC.

The V call is TRBV27, the J call TRBJ1-5; TRBD1 is a possible D gene (5 bases). CDR3 length: 16 amino acids. Looked up from germline, CDR1 is MNHEY and CDR2 is SMNVEV (reference sequence). V was cut by 6 bases and J by 0 bases, with 15 bases left in between. CDR3: CASRPLRDVSNQPQHF. CDR3 in DNA: TGTGCCAGCAGGCCCTTACGGGACGTTAGCAATCAGCCCCAGCATTTT.

The chain recombines TRBV6-2 or TRBV6-3 with TRBJ1-1; D unresolved. The CDR3 contains 12 residues. The germline CDR1 and CDR2 sequences are MNHEY and SVGEGT. Trimming left V 2 bases short and J 4 bases short, with 5 bases between. CDR3 nucleotides: TGTGCCAGCAGTTACACACTCACTGAAGCTTTCTTT. As protein: CASSYTLTEAFF.

The chain links TRBV29-1 to TRBJ2-5, with D uncertain. Trimming removed 4 bases at V and 0 bases at J, with 15 bases between. In germline, CDR1 is SQVTM, CDR2 ANQGSEA. This CDR3 region has 15 residues. CDR3 sequence (DNA): TGCAGCGTTGTAGGCAACACCCTTTACCAAGAGACCCAGTACTTC. Protein sequence: CSVVGNTLYQETQYF.

The chain recombines TRBV24-1 with TRBJ2-5, with TRBD1 matching 7 bases. The CDR3 has 15 residues. J lost 4 bases, V lost 2 bases, and 6 bases had no gene match. Germline lookup yields CDR1 KGHDR and CDR2 SFDVKD. CDR3 sequence: CATSDYRGLGETQYF. In DNA, the CDR3 is TGTGCCACCAGTGATTATAGGGGGCTTGGAGAGACCCAGTACTTC.